What follows is one T cell receptor (beta chain) and its context. Repertoires were generated with immunoSEQ multiplex PCR, while TCRdb's copy carries only in-frame clones and drops some. Here the sample spans around 330,000 clones, roughly 90% being singletons. The data are from a study of blood T cell repertoires in COVID-19. V was pared by 2 bases and J by 12 bases, with 10 bases between. The CDR3 loop spans 11 amino acids. Germline assignment: CDR1 GTSNPN and CDR2 SVGIG (reference sequence). This TCR came from a woman between 40 and 55 years old who had recovered from COVID-19. The V gene is TRBV30, the J gene TRBJ1-4; D is possibly TRBD1 (5 bases). Sequenced material: PBMCs or T cells enriched from blood (not recorded which). In DNA, the CDR3 is TGTGCCTGGAGTAGACAGTTCGAACTGTTTTTT. Its protein product is CAWSRQFELFF.